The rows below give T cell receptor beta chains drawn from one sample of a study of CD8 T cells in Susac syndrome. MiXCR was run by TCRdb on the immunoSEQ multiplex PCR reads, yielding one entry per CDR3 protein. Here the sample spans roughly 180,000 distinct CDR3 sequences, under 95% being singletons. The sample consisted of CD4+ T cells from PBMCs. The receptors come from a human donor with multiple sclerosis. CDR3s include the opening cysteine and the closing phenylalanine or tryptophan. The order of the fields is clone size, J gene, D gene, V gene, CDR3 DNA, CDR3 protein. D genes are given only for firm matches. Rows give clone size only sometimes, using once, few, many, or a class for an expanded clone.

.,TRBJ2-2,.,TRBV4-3,TGCGCCAGCAGCCAAGCCATCACCGGGGAGCTGTTTTTT,CASSQAITGELFF
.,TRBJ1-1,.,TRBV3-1,TGTGCCAGCAGCCTTAGCGGGGGGCGGAACACTGAAGCTTTCTTT,CASSLSGGRNTEAFF
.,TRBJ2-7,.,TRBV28,TGTGCCAGCAGTTCCCCGGGACGGCGGAACGAGCAGTACTTC,CASSSPGRRNEQYF
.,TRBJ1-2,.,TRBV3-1,TGTGCCAGCAGGCATTTACTAAACAGGGCAAAAGGGGGCTACACCTTC,CASRHLLNRAKGGYTF
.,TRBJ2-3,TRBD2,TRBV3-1,TGTGCCAGCAGCCCCTGTACAGCCGGACTAGCGGGAGGGCCGTGCACAGATACGCAGTATTTT,CASSPCTAGLAGGPCTDTQYF
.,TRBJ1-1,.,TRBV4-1,TGCGCCAGCAGCCAGACCGGGTGGGAAAGAGCTTTCTTT,CASSQTGWERAFF
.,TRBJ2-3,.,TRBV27,TGTGCCAGCAGTCAACAGCGGAAAGATACGCAGTATTTT,CASSQQRKDTQYF
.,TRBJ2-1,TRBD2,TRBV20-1,TGCAGTGCCACGACTCCCTATAGCGGGAGAGGAGGCGCCTACAATGAGCAGTTCTTC,CSATTPYSGRGGAYNEQFF
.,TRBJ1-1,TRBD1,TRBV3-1,TGTGCCAGCAGCCAACGGGACAGGGGGTCTGAAGCTTTCTTT,CASSQRDRGSEAFF
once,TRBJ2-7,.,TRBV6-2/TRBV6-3,TGTGCCAGCAGTTACTCGGCGTGGCGGGTCTTCTCCTACGAGCAGTACTTC,CASSYSAWRVFSYEQYF
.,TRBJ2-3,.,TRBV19,TGTGCCAGTAGTATAGAAGGGGACACAGATACGCAGTATTTT,CASSIEGDTDTQYF
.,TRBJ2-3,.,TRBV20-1,TGCAGTGCTAGTAAACCTAGGGGCGGGCGGCCTCGCACAGATACGCAGTATTTT,CSASKPRGGRPRTDTQYF
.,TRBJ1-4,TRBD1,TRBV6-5,TGTGCCAGCAGTTACTCGACAGGGCTTATTGAAAAACTGTTTTTT,CASSYSTGLIEKLFF
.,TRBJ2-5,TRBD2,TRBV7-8,TGTGCCAGCAGCCAAGCAGCGGGAGCCCCGGCAAAGACCCAGTACTTC,CASSQAAGAPAKTQYF
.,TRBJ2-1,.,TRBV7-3,TGTGCCAGCAGCCTACTTTTTTCCGATGAGCAGTTCTTC,CASSLLFSDEQFF
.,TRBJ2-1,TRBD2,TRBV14,TGTGCCAGCAGCCTCCTGGGGGCTAGCGGGACAAATGAGCAGTTCTTC,CASSLLGASGTNEQFF
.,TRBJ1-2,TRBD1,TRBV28,TGTGTGGCGACAGGGGGCTATGGCTACACCTTC,CVATGGYGYTF
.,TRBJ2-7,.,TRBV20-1,TGCAGTGCCAGCAAGCGCGAGCAGTACTTC,CSASKREQYF
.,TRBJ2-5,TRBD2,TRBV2,TGTGCCAGCAGTGATAGCGGGAGGGCCTGGGAGACCCAGTACTTC,CASSDSGRAWETQYF
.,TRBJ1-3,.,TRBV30,TGTGCCTGGAGTGTCGGCGGTGGAAACACCATATATTTT,CAWSVGGGNTIYF
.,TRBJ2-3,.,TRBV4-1,TGCGCCAGCAGCCAAGGGAGTATTGCTAGGGTAGGGAAAGATACGCAGTATTTT,CASSQGSIARVGKDTQYF
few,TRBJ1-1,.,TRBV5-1,TGCGCCAGCAGCTTGGATTACGGGGGTCGGACTGAAGCTTTCTTT,CASSLDYGGRTEAFF
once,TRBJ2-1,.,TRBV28,TGTGCCAGCAGTACCGGGACATCGACGTCAATTGAGCAGTTCTTC,CASSTGTSTSIEQFF
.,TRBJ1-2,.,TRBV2,TGTGCCAGTGGGGCCTTCGGGTATGGCTACACCTTC,CASGAFGYGYTF
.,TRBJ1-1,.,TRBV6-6,TGTGCCAGCACCTTCGAAGCCAGGTACACTGAAGCTTTCTTT,CASTFEARYTEAFF
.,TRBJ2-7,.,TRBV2,TGTGCCAGCAGTGAACTTGGGTCGGCCTACGAGCAGTACTTC,CASSELGSAYEQYF
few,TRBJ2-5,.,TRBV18,TGTGCCAGCTCACCCGGGGACCAAGAGACCCAGTACTTC,CASSPGDQETQYF
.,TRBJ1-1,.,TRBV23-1,TGCGCCAGCAGTCAATCCCCGGGTCCCGCTGAACTGAACACTGAAGCTTTCTTT,CASSQSPGPAELNTEAFF
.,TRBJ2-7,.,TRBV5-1,TGCGCCAGCAGCTTTGACACCTACGAGCAGTACTTC,CASSFDTYEQYF
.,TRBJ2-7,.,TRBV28,TGTGCCAGCAGTGAAAGGGAGAACGAGCAGTACTTC,CASSERENEQYF
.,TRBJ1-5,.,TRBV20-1,TGCAGTGCTAGCACGGGGGTTGGTCAGCCCCAGCATTTT,CSASTGVGQPQHF
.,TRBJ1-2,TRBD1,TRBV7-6,TGTGCCAGCAGCTCCAGGGGGGGTGGCTACACCTTC,CASSSRGGGYTF
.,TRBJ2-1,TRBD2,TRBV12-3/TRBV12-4,TGTGCCAGCAGGCGGACTAGCGGGGGGATTCTTGGGTACAATGAGCAGTTCTTC,CASRRTSGGILGYNEQFF
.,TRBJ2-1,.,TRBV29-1,TGCAGCGTTTTACAGGCTGAGCAGTTCTTC,CSVLQAEQFF
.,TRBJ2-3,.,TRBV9,TGTGCCAGCAGCGTAGTCAGTGCTAGCACAGATACGCAGTATTTT,CASSVVSASTDTQYF
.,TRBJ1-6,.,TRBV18,TGTGCCAGCTCACCGGGGGCACGAGATTCACCCCTCCACTTT,CASSPGARDSPLHF
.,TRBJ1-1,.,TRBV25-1,TGTGCCAGCAGTGAACTGGACTTGGCGGACACTGAAGCTTTCTTT,CASSELDLADTEAFF
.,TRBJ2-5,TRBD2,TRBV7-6,TGTGCCAGCAGATCGGGACTAGCGGTAGAAGAGACCCAGTACTTC,CASRSGLAVEETQYF
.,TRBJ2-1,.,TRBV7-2,TGTGCCAGCAGCTTGGGGTTCGTGGCGGTCGGCAATGAGCAGTTCTTC,CASSLGFVAVGNEQFF
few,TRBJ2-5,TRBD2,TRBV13,TGTGCCAGCAGCTTACGACTAGCGGGAGGGCCCAGGGAGACCCAGTACTTC,CASSLRLAGGPRETQYF
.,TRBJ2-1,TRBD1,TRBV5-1,TGCGCCAGCAGCAGGGACAGGGGGCGAAATGAGCAGTTCTTC,CASSRDRGRNEQFF
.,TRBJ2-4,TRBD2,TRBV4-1,TGCGCCAGCAGCCAAGGGGTGTATAGCGGGTCCAAAAACATTCAGTACTTC,CASSQGVYSGSKNIQYF
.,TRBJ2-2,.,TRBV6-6,TGTGCCAGCAGTTACTCGGGTCTAGCGACCACCGGGGAGCTGTTTTTT,CASSYSGLATTGELFF
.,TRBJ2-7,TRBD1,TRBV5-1,TGCGCCAGCAGCAGGGACAGGGGGTCACCGGCGGACGAGCAGTACTTC,CASSRDRGSPADEQYF
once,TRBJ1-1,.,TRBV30,TGTGCCTGGAGTGTAGTCCCGAACACTGAAGCTTTCTTT,CAWSVVPNTEAFF
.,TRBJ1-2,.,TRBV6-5,TGTGCCAGCAGTTACTCTGCGGGGGCGAATGGCTACACCTTC,CASSYSAGANGYTF
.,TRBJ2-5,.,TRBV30,TGTGCCTGGAGTGGCGGGAAGGAGACCCAGTACTTC,CAWSGGKETQYF
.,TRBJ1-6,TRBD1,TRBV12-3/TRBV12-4,TGTGCCAGCAGGACACAGGGGCTGGATTCACCCCTCCACTTT,CASRTQGLDSPLHF
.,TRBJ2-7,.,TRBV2,TGTGCCAGCAGTGGATCCTACGAGCAGTACTTC,CASSGSYEQYF
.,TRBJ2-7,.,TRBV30,TGTGCCTGCCACCGGGACCACAACTACGAGCAGTACTTC,CACHRDHNYEQYF
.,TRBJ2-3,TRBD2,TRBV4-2,TGTGCCAGCAGCCAGTTAGCGGGGGTCACAGATACGCAGTATTTT,CASSQLAGVTDTQYF
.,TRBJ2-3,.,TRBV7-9,TGTGCCAGCAGCCTAAGGAGATTCGGCACAGATACGCAGTATTTT,CASSLRRFGTDTQYF
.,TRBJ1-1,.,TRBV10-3,TGTGCCATCAGTGAGTCCGGCAGGCCGGGAATACTTTTCTTT,CAISESGRPGILFF
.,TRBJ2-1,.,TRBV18,TGTGCCAGCTCACCAATCGGTCCCCTCAGCAATGAGCAGTTCTTC,CASSPIGPLSNEQFF
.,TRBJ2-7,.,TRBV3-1,TGTGCCAGCAGCCAAGAGACTAGAGAAGGCGAGCAGTACTTC,CASSQETREGEQYF
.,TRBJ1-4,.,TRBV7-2,TGTGCCAGCAGCTTAAGTCCGGGGGCCAGGGAAAAACTGTTTTTT,CASSLSPGAREKLFF
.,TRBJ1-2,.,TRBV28,TGTGCCAGCAGGACCTCGGGGCTCCAGGGCTACACCTTC,CASRTSGLQGYTF